The T cell receptor beta chain under discussion was sequenced for a study of shared clonotypes between healthy human individuals. About the study: The donors, two women and a few men, were aged 18 to 49.

CDR3 length equals 14 residues. The ends were cut back, 6 bases at V and 5 bases at J, with 16 bases in the middle. CDR1 MNHEY and CDR2 SMNVEV come from the germline V gene (reference sequence). Naive CD8 cells lacked CD45RO, underwent positive selection for CCR7 and left out terminally differentiated effector memory CD45RA+ cells. Genomic DNA of each subset was evenly split across several immunoSEQ plates. Per the original methods: ImmunoSEQ gave junction-only sequences without quality scores, so filtering differed. The assay was immunoSEQ multiplex PCR, and TCRdb's table has in-frame clones only and misses some. That table supplies the V and J calls and clone size; D and trimming were determined from the DNA. The sample consists of roughly 770,000 clones, 90% to 97% of them appearing once.

Sequencing was performed on naive CD8+ T cells sorted from blood. The rearrangement joins TRBV27 to TRBJ1-1; a possible D gene is TRBD1 (6 bases). The origin of this receptor is a man aged 25-40 years in good health. CDR3 nucleotides: TGTGCCAGCAGGCTTGATTGGGGGCGGACTGAAGCTTTCTTT. It yields the protein CASRLDWGRTEAFF.